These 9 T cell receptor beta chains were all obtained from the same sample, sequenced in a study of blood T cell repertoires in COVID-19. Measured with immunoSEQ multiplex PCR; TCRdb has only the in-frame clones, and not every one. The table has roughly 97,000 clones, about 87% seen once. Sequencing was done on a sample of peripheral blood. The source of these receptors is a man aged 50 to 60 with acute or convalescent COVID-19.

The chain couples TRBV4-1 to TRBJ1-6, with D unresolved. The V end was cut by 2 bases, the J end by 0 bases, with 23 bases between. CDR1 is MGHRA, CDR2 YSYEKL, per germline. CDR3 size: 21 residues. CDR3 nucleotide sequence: TGCGCCAGCAGCCAATACGTCCAAGGAGCGACCTTGGGCTCCTATAATTCACCCCTCCACTTT. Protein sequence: CASSQYVQGATLGSYNSPLHF.

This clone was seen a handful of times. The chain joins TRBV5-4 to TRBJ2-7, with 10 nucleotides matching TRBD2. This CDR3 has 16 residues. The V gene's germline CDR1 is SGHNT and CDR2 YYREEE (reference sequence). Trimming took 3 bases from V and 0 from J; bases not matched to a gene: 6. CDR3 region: CASSSTSGKTSYEQYF. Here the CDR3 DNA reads TGTGCCAGCAGCTCTACTAGCGGGAAGACCTCCTACGAGCAGTACTTC.

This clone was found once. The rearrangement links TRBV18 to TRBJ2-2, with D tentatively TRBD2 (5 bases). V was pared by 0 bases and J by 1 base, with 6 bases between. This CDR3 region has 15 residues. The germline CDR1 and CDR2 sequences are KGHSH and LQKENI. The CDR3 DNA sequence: TGTGCCAGCTCACCACCGAGCGGGAACACCGGGGAGCTGTTTTTT. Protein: CASSPPSGNTGELFF.

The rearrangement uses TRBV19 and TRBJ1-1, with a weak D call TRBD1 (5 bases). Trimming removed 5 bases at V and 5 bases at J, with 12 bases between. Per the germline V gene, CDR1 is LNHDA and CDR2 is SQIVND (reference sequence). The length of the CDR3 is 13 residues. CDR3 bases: TGTGCCAGTAGTTCGGGGGTTTGGACTGAAGCTTTCTTT. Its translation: CASSSGVWTEAFF.

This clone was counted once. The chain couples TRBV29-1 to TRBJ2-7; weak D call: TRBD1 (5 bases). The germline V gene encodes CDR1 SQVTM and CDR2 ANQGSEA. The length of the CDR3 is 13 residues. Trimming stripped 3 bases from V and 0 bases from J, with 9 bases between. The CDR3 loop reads CSVDGASSYEQYF. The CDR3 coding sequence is TGCAGCGTTGATGGGGCGAGCTCCTACGAGCAGTACTTC.

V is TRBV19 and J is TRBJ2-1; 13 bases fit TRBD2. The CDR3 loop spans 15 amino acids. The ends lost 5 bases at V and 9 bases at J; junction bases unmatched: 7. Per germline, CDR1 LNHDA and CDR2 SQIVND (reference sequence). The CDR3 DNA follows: TGTGCCAGTAGTGTCGGGACTAGCGGGATGAGTGAGCAGTTCTTC. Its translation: CASSVGTSGMSEQFF.

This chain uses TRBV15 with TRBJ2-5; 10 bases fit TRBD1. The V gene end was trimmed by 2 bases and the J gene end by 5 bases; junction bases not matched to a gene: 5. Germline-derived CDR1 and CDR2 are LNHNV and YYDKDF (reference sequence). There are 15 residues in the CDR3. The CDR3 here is CATSRPTGGRETQYF. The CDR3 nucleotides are TGTGCCACCAGCAGACCGACAGGGGGCCGGGAGACCCAGTACTTC.

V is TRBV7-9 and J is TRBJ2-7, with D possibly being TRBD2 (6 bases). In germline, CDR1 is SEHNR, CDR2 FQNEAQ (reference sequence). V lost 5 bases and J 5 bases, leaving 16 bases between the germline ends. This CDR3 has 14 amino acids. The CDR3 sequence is CASSPPGLSNEQYF. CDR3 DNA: TGTGCCAGCAGCCCCCCGGGACTTAGCAACGAGCAGTACTTC.

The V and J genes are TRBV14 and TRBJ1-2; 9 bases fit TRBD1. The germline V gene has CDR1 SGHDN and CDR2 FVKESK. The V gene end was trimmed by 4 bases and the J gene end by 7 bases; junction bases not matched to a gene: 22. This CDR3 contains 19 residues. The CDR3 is CASSRLPGQGIDSSGGYTF. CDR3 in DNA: TGTGCCAGCAGCCGACTACCGGGACAGGGAATTGATTCGTCAGGTGGCTACACCTTC.